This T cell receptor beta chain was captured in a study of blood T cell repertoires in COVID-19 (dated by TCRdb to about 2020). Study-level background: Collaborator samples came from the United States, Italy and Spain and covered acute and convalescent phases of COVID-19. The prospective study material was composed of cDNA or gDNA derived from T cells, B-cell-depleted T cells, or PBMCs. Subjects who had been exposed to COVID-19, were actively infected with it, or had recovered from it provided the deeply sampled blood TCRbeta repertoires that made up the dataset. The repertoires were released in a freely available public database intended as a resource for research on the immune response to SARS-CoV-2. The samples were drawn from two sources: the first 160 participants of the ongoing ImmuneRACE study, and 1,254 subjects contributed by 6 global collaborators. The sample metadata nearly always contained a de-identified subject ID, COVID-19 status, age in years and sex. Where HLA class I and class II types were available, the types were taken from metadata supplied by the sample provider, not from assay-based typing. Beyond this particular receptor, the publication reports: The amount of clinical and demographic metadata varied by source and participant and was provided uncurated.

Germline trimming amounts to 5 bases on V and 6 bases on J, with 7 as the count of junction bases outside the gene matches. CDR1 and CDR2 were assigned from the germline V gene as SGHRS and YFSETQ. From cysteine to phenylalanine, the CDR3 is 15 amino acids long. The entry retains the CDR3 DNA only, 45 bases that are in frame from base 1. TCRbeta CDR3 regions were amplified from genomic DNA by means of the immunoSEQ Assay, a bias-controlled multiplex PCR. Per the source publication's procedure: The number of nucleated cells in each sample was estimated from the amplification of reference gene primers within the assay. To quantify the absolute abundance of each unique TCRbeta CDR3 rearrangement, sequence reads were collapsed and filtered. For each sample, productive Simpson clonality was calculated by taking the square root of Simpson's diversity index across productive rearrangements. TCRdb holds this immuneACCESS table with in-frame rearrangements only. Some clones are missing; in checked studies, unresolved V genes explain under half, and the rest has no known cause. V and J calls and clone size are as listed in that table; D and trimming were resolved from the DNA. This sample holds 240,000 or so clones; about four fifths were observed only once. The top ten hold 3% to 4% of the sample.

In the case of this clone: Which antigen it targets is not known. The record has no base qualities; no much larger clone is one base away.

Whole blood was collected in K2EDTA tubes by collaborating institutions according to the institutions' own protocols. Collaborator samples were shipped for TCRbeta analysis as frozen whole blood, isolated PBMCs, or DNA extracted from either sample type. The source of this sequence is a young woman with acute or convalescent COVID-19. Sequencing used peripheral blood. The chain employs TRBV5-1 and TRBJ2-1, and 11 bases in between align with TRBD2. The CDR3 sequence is CASRPSGGLANEQFF. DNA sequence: TGCGCCAGCAGACCTAGCGGGGGGTTGGCCAATGAGCAGTTCTTC.